This T cell receptor beta chain was retrieved from a study of T cells in localized non-small cell lung cancer. Germline CDR1 MDHEN, CDR2 SYDVKM. The CDR3 loop spans 16 amino acids. With 5 bases removed from V and 0 bases from J, the gap between germline ends came to 13 bases. Sequenced by immunoSEQ multiplex PCR; TCRdb stores in-frame clones only, minus some. The data show 15,000 to 20,000 clones, with about 80% seen just once and approximately 28% held by the top ten. The sequencing here drew on peripheral blood, taken before any cancer treatment. The chain has TRBV28 and TRBJ2-2; D ambiguous. The source is a male donor at least 60 years old with stage I lung adenocarcinoma. The DNA of the CDR3 is TGTGCCAGCAGTCAGGAGATGTTCGCGAACACCGGGGAGCTGTTTTTT. Its protein product is CASSQEMFANTGELFF.